Listed here are 7 T cell receptor beta chains from one sample, sequenced in a study of PD-1 blockade in mismatch repair-deficient tumors. The assay was immunoSEQ multiplex PCR, and TCRdb's table has in-frame clones only and misses some. The table includes roughly 120,000 clones, roughly 90% detected once. The sample consisted of peripheral blood, taken almost 74 weeks after starting pembrolizumab. The source is an adult with mismatch repair-deficient cancer.

This clone was detected a few times. The genes are TRBV28 and TRBJ1-2, with D perhaps TRBD1 (6 bases). The ends were cut back, 4 bases at V and 4 bases at J, with 19 bases in the middle. The CDR3 loop spans 16 amino acids. The V gene's germline CDR1 is MDHEN and CDR2 SYDVKM. The CDR3 DNA sequence: TGTGCCAGCAGTTCTCCCACCGACAGGTTGCTCTATGGCTACACCTTC. Protein sequence: CASSSPTDRLLYGYTF.

The gene calls are TRBV27 and TRBJ2-1; 7 bases are shared with TRBD2. In germline, CDR1 is MNHEY, CDR2 SMNVEV (reference sequence). V lost 2 bases to trimming and J lost 8 bases; unmatched junction nucleotides: 6. This CDR3 is built from 14 residues. The CDR3 DNA reads as TGTGCCAGCAGTTTAGCGGGAGTTTGGGATGAGCAGTTCTTC. Protein sequence: CASSLAGVWDEQFF.

This chain joins TRBV19 and TRBJ1-2; 7 positions match TRBD1. This CDR3 spans 12 amino acids. The V gene's germline CDR1 is LNHDA and CDR2 SQIVND (reference sequence). With V trimmed by 10 bases and J by 7 bases, 9 bases remained unmatched. DNA for the CDR3: TGTGCCACGACCGGGACAGCGGTTGGCTACACCTTC. Protein sequence: CATTGTAVGYTF.

This clone is a singleton in its sample. The CDR3 loop reads CASNKGGEKLFF. In nucleotides, the CDR3 is TGTGCCAGTAACAAAGGAGGGGAAAAACTGTTTTTT. The rearrangement uses TRBV7-9 and TRBJ1-4, with D unclear. V was trimmed by 9 bases and J by 8 bases, leaving 13 bases between them. Looked up from germline, CDR1 is SEHNR and CDR2 is FQNEAQ (reference sequence). The CDR3 sequence is 12 residues long.

V gene TRBV27 combines with J gene TRBJ2-7; the D is unclear. Germline CDR1 and CDR2: MNHEY and SMNVEV (reference sequence). V lost 3 bases and J lost 0, with 6 bases in between. CDR3 length: 13 amino acids. The CDR3: CASSFSYSYEQYF. The CDR3 DNA sequence: TGTGCCAGCAGTTTCTCGTACTCCTACGAGCAGTACTTC.

V usage is TRBV4-2 and J usage is TRBJ2-1; D is undetermined. The germline V and J ends were trimmed by 1 base and 13 bases, with 14 bases remaining between them. The CDR3 covers 13 residues. Germline CDR1 LGHNA, CDR2 YNFKEQ. The DNA for the CDR3 is TGTGCCAGCAGCCAAGGGGATGTTGGAGATCAGTTCTTC. Its translation: CASSQGDVGDQFF.

This chain links TRBV2 with TRBJ1-5; 8 nucleotides line up with TRBD1. The J segment lost 3 bases and the V segment lost 7 bases, leaving 8 bases of the junction unmatched. The CDR3 sequence is 15 residues long. The germline CDR1 and CDR2 sequences are SNHLY and FYNNEI. The CDR3 nucleotides are TGTGCCAGCAAGATCGGGACAGGCTCCAATCAGCCCCAGCATTTT. Translation gives CASKIGTGSNQPQHF.